The 14 T cell receptor beta chains presented below share a single source sample, sequenced in a study of blood T cells in healthy people across ages. A second PCR of roughly 7 to 11 cycles used a sample-barcoded 5' primer and a J-beta primer mix. TCRdb reanalysed the 5' RACE reads using MiXCR and keeps one entry per CDR3 protein. The profile shows approximately 1.5 million distinct CDR3 sequences, under 55% of them singletons. Sequenced: blood. The receptors originated from a woman aged 18 to 35 in good health.

The rearrangement uses TRBV4-3 and TRBJ2-4; D remains ambiguous. The assigned J gene may be wrong: the sequence end matches TRBJ2-7 better. Germline CDR1 is LGHNA and CDR2 is YSLEER. The CDR3 runs 14 residues. The DNA of the CDR3 is TGCGCCAGCAGCCAAGGTGCGGAATCTGACGAGCAGTACTTC. Protein sequence: CASSQGAESDEQYF.

Notes on this clonotype: A much larger clonotype is one base distant, so this may be a read error. V and J are TRBV7-9 and TRBJ2-7, with D hard to call. V lost 0 bases and J 3 bases, leaving 6 bases between the germline ends. In germline, CDR1 is SEHNR, CDR2 FQNEAQ (reference sequence). The CDR3 spans 13 residues. The CDR3: CASSLAEHYEQYF. CDR3 DNA sequence: TGTGCCAGCAGCTTAGCGGAACACTACGAGCAGTACTTC.

This sequence joins TRBV6-2 or TRBV6-3 and TRBJ2-4; TRBD2 matches 8 bases. Trimming cost V 6 bases and J 0 bases; bases outside gene matches: 7. CDR1 is MNHEY and CDR2 is SVGEGT in the germline V gene. This CDR3 is 16 amino acids long. CDR3 protein: CASSQTSGLAKNIQYF. The CDR3 DNA reads TGTGCCAGCAGCCAAACTAGCGGTCTAGCCAAAAACATTCAGTACTTC.

The rearrangement links TRBV7-2 to TRBJ1-2, with TRBD1 matching 7 bases. V lost 5 bases to trimming and J lost 0 bases; unmatched junction nucleotides: 12. Germline CDR1 and CDR2: SGHTA and FQGNSA. This CDR3 contains 17 residues. CDR3 sequence (DNA): TGTGCCAGCAGCGCCTATCCGGGACAGTCTTCTAACTATGGCTACACCTTC. Translation gives CASSAYPGQSSNYGYTF. Full variable domain (remainder filled in from reference TRBV7-2 and TRBJ1-2): GAGVSQSPSNKVTEKGKDVELRCDPISGHTALYWYRQSLGQGLEFLIYFQGNSAPDKSGLPSDRFSAERTGGSVSTLTIQRTQQEDSAVYLCASSAYPGQSSNYGYTFGSGTRLTVV.

This clonotype showed up just a few times. The gene calls are TRBV6-2 or TRBV6-3 and TRBJ2-2; D gene uncertain. The germline V gene encodes CDR1 MNHEY and CDR2 SVGEGT. The CDR3 totals 15 residues. Trimming shortened V by 0 bases and J by 5 bases, and 10 bases separated the two germline ends. In DNA form, the CDR3 reads TGTGCCAGCAGTTACTCGATAAGTGGGACCGGGGAGCTGTTTTTT. Amino acids: CASSYSISGTGELFF.

The chain couples TRBV3-1 to TRBJ2-5, with TRBD2 identical over 7 bases. V shed 0 bases, J shed 11 bases, and the junction held 24 bases outside the gene matches. Germline CDR1 LGHDT, CDR2 YNNKEL (reference sequence). The CDR3 is made up of 19 amino acids. CDR3 sequence: CASSQDIGRVGLLYNEQYF. The CDR3 region has the DNA TGTGCCAGCAGCCAAGATATAGGCAGGGTGGGACTACTATACAATGAGCAGTACTTC.

V usage is TRBV15 and J usage is TRBJ1-3, with D perhaps matching TRBD1 (5 bases). V shed 2 bases and J shed 8 bases, with 16 bases lying between them. CDR3 size: 15 residues. The V gene's germline CDR1 is LNHNV and CDR2 YYDKDF (reference sequence). The CDR3 nucleotides read TGTGCCACCAGCAGATGGGGCCTAATGGAGGACACCATATATTTT. Translated: CATSRWGLMEDTIYF.

The chain joins TRBV29-1 to TRBJ1-2; D may be TRBD1 (5 bases). V lost 3 bases to trimming and J lost 4 bases, with 12 bases between them. The CDR3 is made up of 13 amino acids. In germline, CDR1 is SQVTM, CDR2 ANQGSEA. The CDR3 region is CSVEKGFRYGYTF. The CDR3 bases are TGCAGCGTTGAGAAGGGGTTCCGCTATGGCTACACCTTC.

The sample holds a few counts of this clonotype. The DNA of the CDR3 is TGTGCCAGCAGGGCCTCGACCCCCGGAAAACTGTTTTTT. This sequence encodes CASRASTPGKLFF. The chain is built from TRBV12-3 or TRBV12-4 and TRBJ1-4; D gene ambiguous. There are 13 residues in the CDR3. Trimming stripped 6 bases from V and 10 bases from J, with 15 bases between.

V usage is TRBV10-3 and J usage is TRBJ2-3; 9 nucleotides agree with TRBD1. Germline CDR1 ENHRY, CDR2 SYGVKD. J lost 4 bases, V lost 2 bases, and 7 bases had no gene match. The CDR3 length is 16 residues. The CDR3 protein is CAISEPETGGPDTQYF. As DNA, the CDR3 is TGTGCCATCAGTGAGCCGGAGACAGGGGGACCAGATACGCAGTATTTT.

The rearrangement links TRBV5-1 to TRBJ2-3; D is unresolved. This CDR3 is 13 amino acids long. Trimming took 3 bases from V and 6 from J, leaving 11 bases between them. Germline V gene sequence: CDR1 SGHRS, CDR2 YFSETQ. The CDR3 DNA reads TGCGCCAGCAGCTACACACTCGGGGATACGCAGTATTTT. This translates into CASSYTLGDTQYF.

This chain joins TRBV11-2 and TRBJ2-7, with D unclear. V was shortened by 3 bases and J by 3 bases, with 12 bases between the two germline ends. The CDR3 sequence is 14 residues long. Germline CDR1 is SGHAT and CDR2 is FQNNGV. CDR3 residues: CASSFRDSGYEQYF. In DNA form, the CDR3 reads TGTGCCAGCAGCTTTCGAGACTCTGGCTACGAGCAGTACTTC.

The chain carries TRBV7-9 and TRBJ2-1, with TRBD2 matching 14 bases. Trimming at V came to 7 bases and at J to 14 bases, leaving 7 bases not matched to a gene. The CDR3 sequence is 13 residues long. Germline CDR1 SEHNR, CDR2 FQNEAQ (reference sequence). CDR3 sequence (DNA): TGTGCCAGCAACCAGGGACTAGCGGGAGCGAAGTTCTTC. Its translation: CASNQGLAGAKFF.

About this clonotype itself: One junction end does not reproduce the germline sequence, and a read error may be involved. The chain has TRBV5-1 and TRBJ2-5; D gene uncertain. The CDR3 is 15 residues long. The germline V gene encodes CDR1 SGHRS and CDR2 YFSETQ. The CDR3 reads CACSLADQPQETQYF. The DNA for the CDR3 is TGCGCCTGCAGCTTGGCCGATCAGCCCCAAGAGACCCAGTACTTC.